Each of the 18 T cell receptor beta chains below was sequenced from the same sample in a study of CD4 T cells in relation to SARS-CoV-2 and coronaviruses (dated by TCRdb to the early 2020s). Their antigens remain unidentified. CD4+ T cells from unexposed donors were collected before the COVID-19 pandemic (2011-2018). After about 9 days of culture, CD4+ T cells were isolated with the EasySep CD4+ T cell isolation kit. The library came from the immunoSEQ multiplex PCR assay. The table was pulled from immuneACCESS by TCRdb, which kept in-frame rearrangements only. Such tables lose some clones; where checked, under half of the loss comes from unresolved V genes, and the rest has no known cause. The sample table records roughly 18,000 clones; around 80% of these occur just once. The ten largest clones add up to about 31% of the sample. Sequencing input: CD4+ T cells from PBMCs, cultured in vitro. The receptor set was obtained from a human donor in good health.

The V and J genes are TRBV10-1 and TRBJ2-1, with 9 bases identical to TRBD2. Trimming cost V 5 bases and J 5 bases; bases outside gene matches: 1. CDR3 length: 13 amino acids. Germline V gene data show CDR1 as WNHNN and CDR2 as SYGVQD (reference sequence). The DNA of the CDR3 is TGCGCCAGCAGTCCTAGCGGGGACAATGAGCAGTTCTTC. Residues: CASSPSGDNEQFF.

The chain uses TRBV4-3 and TRBJ2-6, with D uncertain. The CDR3 runs to 16 residues. Deletions cut 1 base from V and 2 bases from J, with 9 bases between. Germline lookup yields CDR1 LGHNA and CDR2 YSLEER. The CDR3 sequence is CASSQAKEAGANVLTF. CDR3 DNA: TGCGCCAGCAGCCAAGCAAAGGAAGCTGGGGCCAACGTCCTGACTTTC.

The V gene is TRBV6-5, the J gene TRBJ2-7, with D tentatively TRBD2 (6 bases). This CDR3 is 13 amino acids long. Trimming removed 4 bases from V and 3 bases from J, with 10 bases in between. From germline, CDR1 is MNHEY and CDR2 SVGAGI. CDR3 in DNA: TGTGCCAGCAGTTCCGGGACTCGCTACGAGCAGTACTTC. It codes for CASSSGTRYEQYF.

The rearrangement uses TRBV30 and TRBJ2-6; D tentatively reads TRBD1 or TRBD2 (6 bases each). CDR1 and CDR2 from the germline V gene are GTSNPN and SVGIG (reference sequence). The CDR3 totals 15 residues. V was trimmed by 4 bases and J by 3 bases, leaving 13 bases between them. In DNA, the CDR3 is TGTGCCTGGAACGCAGGGGACTTTGGGGCCAACGTCCTGACTTTC. Its translation: CAWNAGDFGANVLTF.

The chain couples TRBV4-1 to TRBJ2-7; possibly TRBD1 for D (6 bases). This CDR3 spans 14 amino acids. Per the germline V gene, CDR1 is MGHRA and CDR2 is YSYEKL. With 0 bases removed from V and 5 bases from J, the gap between germline ends came to 11 bases. CDR3 nucleotides: TGCGCCAGCAGCCAAGACGCCAGGGGACACGAGCAGTACTTC. Its protein is CASSQDARGHEQYF.

V is TRBV3-1 (or the pseudogene TRBV3-2) and J is TRBJ1-6; D call uncertain. The V gene lost 1 base and the J gene lost 9 bases, with 13 bases spanning the gap. The CDR3 length is 15 residues. Germline-derived CDR1 and CDR2 are LGHDT and YNNKEL (reference sequence). The CDR3 reads CASSQAGVEGSPLHF. DNA for the CDR3: TGTGCCAGCAGCCAAGCTGGGGTAGAGGGTTCACCCCTCCACTTT.

This clone showed up just once. The chain carries TRBV7-2 and TRBJ2-3, with 12 positions matching TRBD2. V was clipped by 0 bases and J by 3 bases; unmatched bases: 4. The CDR3 contains 17 residues. The germline gives CDR1 SGHTA, CDR2 FQGNSA. CDR3 sequence (DNA): TGTGCCAGCAGCTTAGCGCCTAGCGGGGGGGCGACAGATACGCAGTATTTT. It specifies CASSLAPSGGATDTQYF. The whole variable domain, remainder taken from reference TRBV7-2 and TRBJ2-3, is GAGVSQSPSNKVTEKGKDVELRCDPISGHTALYWYRQSLGQGLEFLIYFQGNSAPDKSGLPSDRFSAERTGGSVSTLTIQRTQQEDSAVYLCASSLAPSGGATDTQYFGPGTRLTVL.

V and J are TRBV7-3 and TRBJ2-2; no reliable D call. V was shortened by 5 bases and J by 4 bases, with 14 bases between the two germline ends. The CDR3 has 15 residues. Germline V CDR1 and CDR2: SGHTA, FQGTGA. CDR3 DNA: TGTGCCAGCAGCCCCGGCGGACGAGTCACCGGGGAGCTGTTTTTT. It yields the protein CASSPGGRVTGELFF.

The chain is built from TRBV7-2 and TRBJ1-2; D is possibly TRBD1 (5 bases). The CDR3 is made up of 14 amino acids. The V end was cut by 3 bases, the J end by 8 bases, with 16 bases between. Germline V gene sequence: CDR1 SGHTA, CDR2 FQGNSA. This CDR3 is CASSLSQGLGGYTF. CDR3 coding DNA: TGTGCCAGCAGCTTGAGTCAGGGTTTGGGGGGCTACACCTTC.

V and J are TRBV7-2 and TRBJ2-3; D not certain. V was trimmed by 5 bases and J by 6 bases, leaving 15 bases between them. The germline CDR1 and CDR2 sequences are SGHTA and FQGNSA. This CDR3 is built from 14 residues. The CDR3 DNA reads TGTGCCAGCAGCCCCCCGTTGGGTTGGGATACGCAGTATTTT. Translating it yields CASSPPLGWDTQYF.

The chain uses TRBV12-5 and TRBJ2-3, with D maybe TRBD1 (6 bases). The CDR3 has 13 amino acids. Germline V gives CDR1 LGHNT, CDR2 FRNRAP. V lost 10 bases, J lost 4 bases, and 15 bases lay in between. CDR3 in DNA: TGTGCTACTTTACAGGGTGGCGCAGATACGCAGTATTTT. The encoded protein is CATLQGGADTQYF.

This chain connects TRBV5-4 to TRBJ2-2; D tentatively reads TRBD1 or TRBD2 (5 bases each). V gave up 0 bases and J gave up 4 bases, with 10 bases separating them. The CDR3 totals 15 residues. Germline lookup yields CDR1 SGHNT and CDR2 YYREEE (reference sequence). The DNA of the CDR3 is TGTGCCAGCAGCTTGGGACAGCGGAGCACCGGGGAGCTGTTTTTT. As protein: CASSLGQRSTGELFF.

V gene TRBV10-3 combines with J gene TRBJ1-2, with a weak D call TRBD1 (5 bases). V lost 10 bases, J lost 1 base, and 16 bases lay in between. The CDR3 covers 14 residues. Germline V CDR1 and CDR2: ENHRY, SYGVKD. CDR3 sequence reads: CATTGGVNNYGYTF. CDR3 bases: TGTGCCACAACGGGAGGGGTAAATAACTATGGCTACACCTTC.

The chain links TRBV9 to TRBJ2-3; TRBD1 is a possible D gene (6 bases). The CDR3 covers 14 residues. The V gene's germline CDR1 is SGDLS and CDR2 YYNGEE. With 4 bases removed from V and 2 bases from J, the gap between germline ends came to 11 bases. The CDR3 protein is CASSSQGPTDTQYF. Here the CDR3 DNA reads TGTGCCAGCAGCTCCCAGGGGCCCACAGATACGCAGTATTTT.

The chain employs TRBV7-9 and TRBJ2-6; a weak D match, TRBD2 (5 bases). This CDR3 spans 15 amino acids. Per germline, CDR1 SEHNR and CDR2 FQNEAQ (reference sequence). V lost 4 bases to trimming and J lost 4 bases, with 11 bases between them. CDR3 in amino acids: CASSSTGIGANVLTF. The CDR3 nucleotides are TGTGCCAGCAGCTCTACGGGGATCGGGGCCAACGTCCTGACTTTC.

The chain has TRBV7-2 and TRBJ2-7, with TRBD2 matching 14 bases. CDR1 and CDR2 from the germline V gene are SGHTA and FQGNSA. J was trimmed by 7 bases and V by 4 bases; bases with no gene match: 6. The CDR3 is 15 amino acids. The CDR3 coding sequence is TGTGCCAGCAGCTCCGGACTAGCGGGGGGTCGGGAGCAGTACTTC. Residues: CASSSGLAGGREQYF.

This sequence joins TRBV2 and TRBJ2-2, with D maybe TRBD2 (5 bases). This CDR3 has 14 amino acids. The germline V gene has CDR1 SNHLY and CDR2 FYNNEI. The V end lost 6 bases, the J end lost 6 bases, and 14 bases lay between the germline ends. CDR3 in amino acids: CASSLTRTPGELFF. CDR3 in DNA: TGTGCCAGCAGCCTCACTAGGACCCCCGGGGAGCTGTTTTTT.

Note on this clone: The junction departs from germline at one end; a sequencing error may be responsible. The chain uses TRBV5-1 and TRBJ2-5; 7 positions match TRBD1. CDR1 and CDR2 from the germline V gene are SGHRS and YFSETQ. The CDR3 is 15 amino acids. CDR3 bases: TGCGTCAGCACACCCGAACAGGGGAACCAAGAGACCCAGTACTTC. Translated: CVSTPEQGNQETQYF.